Described below is a single T cell receptor beta chain sequence and its context. Per the original methods: Scientists estimated how many nucleated cells there were by amplifying reference gene primers. The data were produced by immunoSEQ multiplex PCR, yet TCRdb's version contains in-frame clones alone and is incomplete. V and J calls and clone size are copied from that table; D and trimming were computed from the DNA. Counted here are nearly 200,000 clones, approximately 81% occurring once; the ten biggest clones make up approximately 19%. This sample was included in a study of blood T cell repertoires in COVID-19. The wider study: There were acute and convalescent COVID-19 samples, and they came from the United States, Italy and Spain. The analysed material was cDNA or gDNA that came from T cells, B-cell-depleted T cells, or PBMCs.

V lost 4 bases and J lost 8, with 15 bases in between. The CDR3 extends over 13 amino acids. CDR1 and CDR2 from the germline V gene are MNHEY and SMNVEV (reference sequence). The receptor comes from a human donor in a cohort sampled during active COVID-19. The specimen was peripheral blood. The V gene is TRBV27, the J gene TRBJ2-7; weak D call: TRBD2 (5 bases). CDR3 in DNA: TGTGCCAGCAGTTATCGGGAACTAACCAAGCAGTACTTC. Translation: CASSYRELTKQYF.